What follows are 18 T cell receptor beta chains derived from one specimen sequenced in a study of CD8+CD57+ T cells in acquired aplastic anemia. Patients sequenced had flow cytometry evidence of CD8+CD57+ cell expansion. Genomic DNA, serving as template, underwent TCR beta VDJ and CDR3 profiling. TCRdb re-called the reads through MiXCR, storing one row per CDR3 protein. Of a few hundred thousand distinct CDR3 sequences listed, 25% to 40% are singletons. Sequencing was done on a sample of sorted CD4+, CD8+, or CD8+CD57+ T cells (not recorded which) from PBMCs. All receptors derive from a human donor with aplastic anemia.

This clonotype was detected a few times. The rearrangement links TRBV6-1 to TRBJ2-7; TRBD1 matches 7 bases. J gave up 2 bases and V 8 bases, and 12 bases lay outside the gene matches. This CDR3 spans 15 amino acids. Germline V gene lookup returns CDR1 MNHNS and CDR2 SASEGT. The CDR3: CASYPRRQGTYEQYF. The DNA for the CDR3 is TGTGCCAGCTACCCCCGACGACAGGGAACCTACGAGCAGTACTTC.

This chain joins TRBV29-1 and TRBJ2-5, with TRBD1 matching 8 bases. With V trimmed by 5 bases and J by 9 bases, 11 bases remained unmatched. The germline V gene encodes CDR1 SQVTM and CDR2 ANQGSEA. This CDR3 spans 13 amino acids. In nucleotides, the CDR3 is TGCAGCGTTATAGGACAGGGAAATCAGCCCCAGTACTTC. Translated, it gives CSVIGQGNQPQYF.

This sequence joins TRBV7-8 and TRBJ2-6; D is possibly TRBD1 (5 bases). This CDR3 comprises 18 residues. V shed 5 bases and J shed 0 bases, with 17 bases lying between them. Germline CDR1 reads SGHVS; CDR2 reads FQNEAQ. The chain's CDR3 is CASSQAKSQGSGANVLTF. The CDR3 coding sequence is TGTGCCAGCAGCCAAGCAAAATCGCAGGGCTCTGGGGCCAACGTCCTGACTTTC.

With respect to this clonotype: A read error may account for a junction end that differs from germline. This chain uses TRBV9 with TRBJ1-6; TRBD1 aligns across 10 bases. The CDR3 runs 17 residues. CDR1 and CDR2 (germline): SGDLS, YYNGEE. The CDR3 reads CASSPRQGAGYNPPLHF. The DNA for the CDR3 is TGTGCCAGCAGCCCAAGACAGGGGGCGGGCTATAATCCACCCCTCCACTTT.

The chain recombines TRBV7-2 with TRBJ1-2; D is unclear. V lost 5 bases, J lost 8 bases, and 15 bases lay in between. The CDR3 spans 13 residues. Germline V gene data show CDR1 as SGHTA and CDR2 as FQGNSA. CDR3: CASSPHRNGGYTF. The CDR3 nucleotides read TGTGCCAGCAGCCCCCACAGAAATGGGGGCTACACCTTC.

The rearrangement links TRBV25-1 to TRBJ2-5; TRBD1 might be the D (5 bases). Germline V gene lookup returns CDR1 MGHDK and CDR2 SYGVNS. The CDR3 spans 15 residues. Trimming removed 4 bases from V and 0 bases from J, with 12 bases in between. As DNA, the CDR3 is TGTGCCAGCAGTGCGCTGACAGCGTACCAAGAGACCCAGTACTTC. This codes for CASSALTAYQETQYF.

The chain joins TRBV6-1 to TRBJ1-6; tentative D call: TRBD1 (6 bases). Trimming took off 5 bases at V and 0 bases at J, with 17 bases between the two ends. The CDR3 has 18 residues. Germline lookup yields CDR1 MNHNS and CDR2 SASEGT. CDR3 sequence (DNA): TGTGCCAGCAGTCCACAAAGGGGGACCAGCTCCTATAATTCACCCCTCCACTTT. It encodes CASSPQRGTSSYNSPLHF.

The chain joins TRBV20-1 to TRBJ2-1, with D uncertain. This CDR3 region has 13 residues. Trimming stripped 3 bases from V and 3 bases from J, with 9 bases between. In germline, CDR1 is DFQATT, CDR2 SNEGSKA (reference sequence). The CDR3 DNA reads as TGCAGTGCTAGTCTAGGCCTCTACAATGAGCAGTTCTTC. Its translation is CSASLGLYNEQFF.

The genes are TRBV5-6 and TRBJ1-6; TRBD1 is a possible D gene (6 bases). This CDR3 has 19 residues. CDR1 is SGHDT and CDR2 is YYEEEE in the germline V gene. V lost 1 base, J lost 4 bases, and 21 bases lay in between. CDR3 amino acids: CASSLRRQVGALYNSPLHF. DNA of the CDR3: TGTGCCAGCAGCTTGCGTAGACAGGTTGGGGCACTATATAATTCACCCCTCCACTTT. Combining the CDR3 with reference TRBV5-6 and TRBJ1-6 gives the whole variable domain DAGVTQSPTHLIKTRGQQVTLRCSPKSGHDTVSWYQQALGQGPQFIFQYYEEEERQRGNFPDRFSGHQFPNYSSELNVNALLLGDSALYLCASSLRRQVGALYNSPLHFGNGTRLTVT.

This clonotype was seen at least ten times. The chain recombines TRBV9 with TRBJ1-6, with D unresolved. Germline V gene sequence: CDR1 SGDLS, CDR2 YYNGEE. CDR3 size: 15 residues. V lost 3 bases and J lost 11, with 18 bases in between. CDR3: CASSGAVGNETPLHF. CDR3 DNA sequence: TGTGCCAGCAGCGGAGCGGTCGGAAATGAGACACCCCTCCACTTT.

Worth noting for this clonotype: This may come from a read error, since a much larger clone is one base off. The CDR3 protein is CSARAGTEYVEPQHF. The DNA for the CDR3 is TGCAGTGCTCGCGCCGGGACAGAGTACGTGGAGCCCCAGCATTTT. The chain is built from TRBV20-1 and TRBJ1-5, with TRBD1 identical over 7 bases. Germline CDR1 is DFQATT and CDR2 is SNEGSKA (reference sequence). V trimming: 5 bases; J trimming: 8 bases; junction bases outside the gene matches: 15. There are 15 residues in the CDR3.

V is TRBV30 and J is TRBJ1-1; 7 bases are a match to TRBD1. This CDR3 is 14 amino acids long. Germline V lookup: CDR1 GTSNPN, CDR2 SVGIG (reference sequence). With V trimmed by 0 bases and J by 4 bases, 5 bases remained unmatched. The CDR3 sequence: CAWSVDREGTEAFF. The CDR3 DNA is TGTGCCTGGAGTGTAGACAGGGAAGGCACTGAAGCTTTCTTT. The whole variable domain, filled in from reference TRBV30 and TRBJ1-1, reads SQTIHQWPATLVQPVGSPLSLECTVEGTSNPNLYWYRQAAGRGLQLLFYSVGIGQISSEVPQNLSASRPQDRQFILSSKKLLLSDSGFYLCAWSVDREGTEAFFGQGTRLTVV.

The table lists this clonotype with a few counts. J is TRBJ2-2 and V is TRBV12-3 or TRBV12-4; maybe TRBD2 (5 bases). The CDR3 consists of 13 residues. The V gene lost 8 bases and the J gene lost 8 bases, with 15 bases spanning the gap. This chain's CDR3 is CASRLRVMGELFF. For the CDR3, the DNA is TGTGCCAGCCGACTACGGGTCATGGGGGAGCTGTTTTTT.

Turning to this clonotype: A much larger clone differs from this one at a single base, so this may be a read error. The genes are TRBV12-3 or TRBV12-4 and TRBJ1-6, with D uncertain. This CDR3 has 13 residues. The DNA of the CDR3 is TGTGCCGGCAGTTTCGGGTTTGGGGCACCCCTCCACTTT. It yields the protein CAGSFGFGAPLHF.

Of note for this clonotype: At one end, the junction sequence differs from germline, possibly due to a read error. The rearrangement uses TRBV12-3 or TRBV12-4 and TRBJ2-7; 8 bases are shared with TRBD1. The CDR3 totals 11 residues. The CDR3 sequence is CASRGQDEQCF. CDR3 nucleotide sequence: TGTGCCAGCAGGGGACAGGACGAGCAGTGCTTC.

In this sample, this clonotype turned up a few times. The V and J genes are TRBV2 and TRBJ2-1; 10 bases agree with TRBD1. Germline CDR1 and CDR2: SNHLY and FYNNEI. The CDR3 contains 15 residues. V shed 5 bases, J shed 12 bases, and the junction held 13 bases outside the gene matches. CDR3 region: CASSPGQGPLGGQFF. In nucleotides, the CDR3 is TGTGCCAGCAGTCCGGGACAGGGGCCCCTTGGAGGGCAGTTCTTC.

A few counts support this clonotype. The rearrangement uses TRBV11-2 and TRBJ2-3, with 13 bases fitting TRBD2. The CDR3 runs to 16 residues. V shed 4 bases and J 6 bases; nucleotides not matched to a gene: 7. Germline assignment: CDR1 SGHAT and CDR2 FQNNGV. The CDR3 reads CASSYTSGRARDTQYF. For the CDR3, the DNA is TGTGCCAGCAGCTATACTAGCGGGAGGGCGAGGGATACGCAGTATTTT.

This clonotype has a count of ten or more. The chain joins TRBV29-1 to TRBJ2-7; 12 nucleotides align to TRBD2. V was clipped by 1 base and J by 6 bases; unmatched bases: 4. This CDR3 region has 14 residues. From germline, CDR1 is SQVTM and CDR2 ANQGSEA. The CDR3 is CSVEGLAGGPEQYF. The CDR3, as DNA: TGCAGCGTTGAAGGGCTAGCGGGAGGGCCCGAGCAGTACTTC.